The source of this TCR beta chain is a study of radiotherapy plus CTLA-4 blockade in lung cancer. Looking at the study overall: Of the patients, about 18% showed objective responses and about 30% attained disease control. Study-wide points: The authors reported that early blood T cell clone dynamics, with interferon-beta, best predicted response. Clones of tumor-derived TCRs expanded in blood after radiotherapy plus ipilimumab.

Clones were sequenced by immunoSEQ multiplex PCR, and TCRdb holds only the in-frame ones, with some missing. The sample has around 38,000 clones, approximately 86% seen once. This clone came up a few times. Its antigen is as yet unknown. Germline V CDR1 and CDR2: SGHNT, YYREEE (reference sequence). V was trimmed by 0 bases and J by 1 base, leaving 10 bases between them. The CDR3 consists of 15 residues. The sequence was obtained from a human donor with non-small cell lung cancer whose response to radiotherapy plus ipilimumab could not be evaluated. The specimen comprised peripheral blood, sampled from a patient treated with radiotherapy plus ipilimumab. V and J are TRBV5-4 and TRBJ1-2; D possibly corresponds to TRBD1 (5 bases). This CDR3 is CASSLDRTNNYGYTF. The CDR3 DNA is TGTGCCAGCAGCTTGGACAGGACTAATAACTATGGCTACACCTTC. The full variable domain, rest sourced from reference TRBV5-4 and TRBJ1-2, is ETGVTQSPTHLIKTRGQQVTLRCSSQSGHNTVSWYQQALGQGPQFIFQYYREEENGRGNFPPRFSGLQFPNYSSELNVNALELDDSALYLCASSLDRTNNYGYTFGSGTRLTVV.